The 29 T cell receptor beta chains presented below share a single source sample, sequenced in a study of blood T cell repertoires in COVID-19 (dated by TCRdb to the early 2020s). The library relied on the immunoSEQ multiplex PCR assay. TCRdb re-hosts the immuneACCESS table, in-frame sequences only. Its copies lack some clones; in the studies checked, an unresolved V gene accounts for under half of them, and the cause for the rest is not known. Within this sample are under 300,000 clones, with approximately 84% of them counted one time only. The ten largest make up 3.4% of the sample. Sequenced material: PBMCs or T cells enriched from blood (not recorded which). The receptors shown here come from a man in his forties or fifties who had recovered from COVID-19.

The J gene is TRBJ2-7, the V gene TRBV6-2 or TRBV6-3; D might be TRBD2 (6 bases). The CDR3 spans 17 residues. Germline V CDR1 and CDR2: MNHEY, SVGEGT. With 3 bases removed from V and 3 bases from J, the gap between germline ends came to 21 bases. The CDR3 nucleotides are TGTGCCAGCAGTTATAGGAGGACTACGGTGGGCCTCTACGAGCAGTACTTC. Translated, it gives CASSYRRTTVGLYEQYF.

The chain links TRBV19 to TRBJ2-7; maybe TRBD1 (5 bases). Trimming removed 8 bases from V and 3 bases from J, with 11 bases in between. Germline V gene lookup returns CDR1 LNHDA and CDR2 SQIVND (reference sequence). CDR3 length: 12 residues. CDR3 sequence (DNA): TGTGCCAGTCGGCAGGGAAACTACGAGCAGTACTTC. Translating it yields CASRQGNYEQYF.

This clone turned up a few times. The CDR3 region is CASSFGGSGGEQYF. The CDR3 bases are TGTGCCAGCAGCTTCGGGGGGAGCGGTGGCGAGCAGTACTTC. The chain links TRBV7-2 to TRBJ2-7; 7 bases line up with TRBD2. The CDR3 contains 14 residues. J was trimmed by 6 bases and V by 3 bases; bases with no gene match: 8. Germline V CDR1 and CDR2: SGHTA, FQGNSA.

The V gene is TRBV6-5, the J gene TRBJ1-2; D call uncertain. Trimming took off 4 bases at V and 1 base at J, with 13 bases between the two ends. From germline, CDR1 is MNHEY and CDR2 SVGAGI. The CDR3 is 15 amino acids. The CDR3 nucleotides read TGTGCCAGCAGTTTGAGACTCCCAGATAACTATGGCTACACCTTC. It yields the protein CASSLRLPDNYGYTF.

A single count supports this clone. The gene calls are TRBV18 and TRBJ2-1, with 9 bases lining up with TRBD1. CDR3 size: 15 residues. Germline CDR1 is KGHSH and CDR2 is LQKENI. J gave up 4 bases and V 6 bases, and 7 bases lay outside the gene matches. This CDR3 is CASSPDRGGYNEQFF. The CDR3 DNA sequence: TGTGCCAGCTCTCCTGACAGGGGGGGATACAATGAGCAGTTCTTC.

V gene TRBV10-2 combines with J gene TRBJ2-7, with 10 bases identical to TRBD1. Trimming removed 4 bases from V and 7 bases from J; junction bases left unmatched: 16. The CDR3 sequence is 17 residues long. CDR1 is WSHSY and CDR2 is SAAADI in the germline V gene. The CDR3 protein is CASSGSGLGQGVREQYF. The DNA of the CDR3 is TGCGCCAGCAGTGGAAGTGGTCTAGGACAGGGGGTTCGGGAGCAGTACTTC.

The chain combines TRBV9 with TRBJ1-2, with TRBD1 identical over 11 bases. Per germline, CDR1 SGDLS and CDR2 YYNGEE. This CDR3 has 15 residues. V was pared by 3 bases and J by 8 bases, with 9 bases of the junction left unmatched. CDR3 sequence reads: CASSAGQGAAWGYTF. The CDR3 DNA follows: TGTGCCAGCAGCGCTGGACAGGGGGCTGCCTGGGGCTACACCTTC.

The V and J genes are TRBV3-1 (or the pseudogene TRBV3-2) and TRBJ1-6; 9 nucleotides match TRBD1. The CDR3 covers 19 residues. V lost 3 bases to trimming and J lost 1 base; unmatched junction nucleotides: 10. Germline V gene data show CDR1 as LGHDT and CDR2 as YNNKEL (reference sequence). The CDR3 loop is CASSHGTGSVGSYNSPLHF. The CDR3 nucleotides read TGTGCCAGCAGCCACGGGACAGGGTCTGTTGGGTCCTATAATTCACCCCTCCACTTT.

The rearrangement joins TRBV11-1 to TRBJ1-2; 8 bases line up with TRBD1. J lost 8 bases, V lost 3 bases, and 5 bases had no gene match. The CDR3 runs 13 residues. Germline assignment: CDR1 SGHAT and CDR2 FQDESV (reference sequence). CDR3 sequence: CASSFGQGRGYTF. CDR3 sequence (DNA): TGTGCCAGCAGCTTCGGACAGGGTCGAGGCTACACCTTC.

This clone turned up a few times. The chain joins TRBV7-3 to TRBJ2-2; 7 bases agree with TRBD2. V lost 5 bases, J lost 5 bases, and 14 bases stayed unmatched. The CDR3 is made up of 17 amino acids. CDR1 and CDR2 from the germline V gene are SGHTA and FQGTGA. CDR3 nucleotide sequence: TGTGCCAGCAGCCAGGGAGTAGGGCTAGCGGCAACCGGGGAGCTGTTTTTT. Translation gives CASSQGVGLAATGELFF.

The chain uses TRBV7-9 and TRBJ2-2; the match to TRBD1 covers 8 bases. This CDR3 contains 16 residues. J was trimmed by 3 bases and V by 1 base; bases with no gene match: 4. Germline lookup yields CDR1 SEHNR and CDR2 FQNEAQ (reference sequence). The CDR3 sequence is CASSLEGRGHTGELFF. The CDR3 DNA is TGTGCCAGCAGCTTAGAAGGCAGGGGGCACACCGGGGAGCTGTTTTTT.

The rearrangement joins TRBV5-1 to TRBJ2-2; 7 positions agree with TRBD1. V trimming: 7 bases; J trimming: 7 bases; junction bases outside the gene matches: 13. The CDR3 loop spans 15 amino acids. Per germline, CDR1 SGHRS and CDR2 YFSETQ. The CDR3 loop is CASARTGVVIGELFF. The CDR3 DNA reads TGCGCCAGCGCCCGAACAGGGGTAGTTATCGGGGAGCTGTTTTTT.

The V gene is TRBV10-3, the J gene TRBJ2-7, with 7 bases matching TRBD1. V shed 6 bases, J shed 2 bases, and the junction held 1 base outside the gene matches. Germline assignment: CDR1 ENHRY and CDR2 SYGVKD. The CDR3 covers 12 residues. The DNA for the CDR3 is TGTGCCATCAGCGGACAGGCCTACGAGCAGTACTTC. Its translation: CAISGQAYEQYF.

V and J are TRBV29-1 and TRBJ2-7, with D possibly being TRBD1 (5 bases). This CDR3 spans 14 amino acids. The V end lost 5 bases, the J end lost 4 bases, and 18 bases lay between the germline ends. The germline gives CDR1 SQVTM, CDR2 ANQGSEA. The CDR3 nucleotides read TGCAGCGTTTCGGATTGGGTCACAGGATACGAGCAGTACTTC. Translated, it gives CSVSDWVTGYEQYF.

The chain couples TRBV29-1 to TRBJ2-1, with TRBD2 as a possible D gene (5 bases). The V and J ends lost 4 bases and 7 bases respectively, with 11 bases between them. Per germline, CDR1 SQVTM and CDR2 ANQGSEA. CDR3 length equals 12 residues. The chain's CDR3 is CSVGRTWNEQFF. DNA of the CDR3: TGCAGCGTTGGCCGGACTTGGAATGAGCAGTTCTTC.

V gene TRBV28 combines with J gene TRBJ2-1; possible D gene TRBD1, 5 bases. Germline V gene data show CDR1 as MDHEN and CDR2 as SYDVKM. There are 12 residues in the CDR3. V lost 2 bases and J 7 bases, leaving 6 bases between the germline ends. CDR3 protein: CASSLPGNEQFF. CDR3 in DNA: TGTGCCAGCAGTTTACCAGGGAATGAGCAGTTCTTC. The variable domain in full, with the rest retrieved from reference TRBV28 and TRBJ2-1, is DVKVTQSSRYLVKRTGEKVFLECVQDMDHENMFWYRQDPGLGLRLIYFSYDVKMKEKGDIPEGYSVSREKKERFSLILESASTNQTSMYLCASSLPGNEQFFGPGTRLTVL.

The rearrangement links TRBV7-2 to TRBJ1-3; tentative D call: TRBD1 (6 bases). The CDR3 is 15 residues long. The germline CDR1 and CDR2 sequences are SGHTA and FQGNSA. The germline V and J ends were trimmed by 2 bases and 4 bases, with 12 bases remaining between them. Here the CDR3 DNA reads TGTGCCAGCAGCTTACAGGGGAGCGGAGGAAACACCATATATTTT. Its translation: CASSLQGSGGNTIYF.

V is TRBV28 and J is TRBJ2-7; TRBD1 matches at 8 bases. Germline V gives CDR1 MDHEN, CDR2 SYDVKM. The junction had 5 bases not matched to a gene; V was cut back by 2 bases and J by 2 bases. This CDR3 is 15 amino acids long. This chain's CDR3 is CASSLGTGTTYEQYF. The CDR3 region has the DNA TGTGCCAGCAGTTTAGGGACAGGCACGACCTACGAGCAGTACTTC.

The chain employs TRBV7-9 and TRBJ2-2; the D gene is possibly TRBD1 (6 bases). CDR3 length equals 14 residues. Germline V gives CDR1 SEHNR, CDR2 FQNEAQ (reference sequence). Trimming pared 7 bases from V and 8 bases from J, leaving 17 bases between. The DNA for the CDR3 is TGTGCCAGCACGACGGGACACAGGATGGGGGAGCTGTTTTTT. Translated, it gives CASTTGHRMGELFF.

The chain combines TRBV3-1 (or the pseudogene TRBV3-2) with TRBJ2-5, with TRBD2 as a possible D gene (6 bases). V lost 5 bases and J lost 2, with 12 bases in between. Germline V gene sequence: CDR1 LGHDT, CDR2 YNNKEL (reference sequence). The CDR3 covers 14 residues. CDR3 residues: CASSSRDLQETQYF. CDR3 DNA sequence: TGTGCCAGCAGCTCCCGGGACTTACAAGAGACCCAGTACTTC.

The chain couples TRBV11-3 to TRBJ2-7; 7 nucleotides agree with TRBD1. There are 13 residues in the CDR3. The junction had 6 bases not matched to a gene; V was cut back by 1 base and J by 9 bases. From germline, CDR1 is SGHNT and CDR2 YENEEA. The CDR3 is CASSLARGGGQYF. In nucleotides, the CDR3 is TGTGCCAGCAGCTTAGCCCGAGGGGGCGGGCAGTACTTC. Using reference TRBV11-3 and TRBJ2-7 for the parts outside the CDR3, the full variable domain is EAGVVQSPRYKIIEKKQPVAFWCNPISGHNTLYWYLQNLGQGPELLIRYENEEAVDDSQLPKDRFSAERLKGVDSTLKIQPAELGDSAVYLCASSLARGGGQYFGPGTRLTVT.

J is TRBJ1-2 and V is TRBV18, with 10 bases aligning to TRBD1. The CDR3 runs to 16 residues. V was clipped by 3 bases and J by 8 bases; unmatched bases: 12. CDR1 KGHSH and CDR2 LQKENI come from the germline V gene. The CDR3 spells CASSPLRGTGAPGYTF. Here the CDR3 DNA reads TGTGCCAGCTCACCCCTCCGCGGGACAGGGGCGCCGGGCTACACCTTC.

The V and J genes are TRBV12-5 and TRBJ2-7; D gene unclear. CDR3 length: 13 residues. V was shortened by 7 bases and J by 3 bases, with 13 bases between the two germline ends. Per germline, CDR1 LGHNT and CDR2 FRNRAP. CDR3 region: CASAQLSFYEQYF. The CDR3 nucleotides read TGTGCTAGTGCCCAACTTTCGTTCTACGAGCAGTACTTC.

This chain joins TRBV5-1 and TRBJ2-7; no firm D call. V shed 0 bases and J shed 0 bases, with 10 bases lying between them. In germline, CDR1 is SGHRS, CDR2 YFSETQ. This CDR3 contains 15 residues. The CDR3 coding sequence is TGCGCCAGCAGCTTGGGACTTTCGTACTCCTACGAGCAGTACTTC. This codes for CASSLGLSYSYEQYF.

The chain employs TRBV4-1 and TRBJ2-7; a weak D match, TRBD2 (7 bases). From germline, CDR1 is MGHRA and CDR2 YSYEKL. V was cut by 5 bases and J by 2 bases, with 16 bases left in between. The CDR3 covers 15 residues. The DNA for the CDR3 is TGCGCCAGCAGCTCGGGGGGCGCCTTTCCCTACGAGCAGTACTTC. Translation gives CASSSGGAFPYEQYF.

CDR3 coding DNA: TGTGCCAGCACCTCCGACTGGTCTGGAGATGGGTCTGGCTATGGCTACACCTTC. Its translation is CASTSDWSGDGSGYGYTF. The genes are TRBV3-1 (or the pseudogene TRBV3-2) and TRBJ1-2; D not certain. This CDR3 spans 18 amino acids. The ends were cut back, 7 bases at V and 4 bases at J, with 28 bases in the middle. Germline values: CDR1 LGHDT, CDR2 YNNKEL (reference sequence).

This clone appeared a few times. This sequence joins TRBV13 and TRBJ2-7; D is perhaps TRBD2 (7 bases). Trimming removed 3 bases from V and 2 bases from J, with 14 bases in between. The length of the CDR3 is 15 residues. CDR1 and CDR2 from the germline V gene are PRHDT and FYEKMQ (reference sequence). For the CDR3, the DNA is TGTGCCAGCAGCTTCCGGGGGGCCTTGGCCTACGAGCAGTACTTC. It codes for CASSFRGALAYEQYF.

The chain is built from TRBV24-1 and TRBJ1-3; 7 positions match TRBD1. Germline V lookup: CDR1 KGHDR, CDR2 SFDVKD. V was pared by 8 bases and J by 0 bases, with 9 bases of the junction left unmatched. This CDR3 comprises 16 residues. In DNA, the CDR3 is TGTGCCACCAAGGACAGGCTGATTCTCTCTGGAAACACCATATATTTT. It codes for CATKDRLILSGNTIYF.

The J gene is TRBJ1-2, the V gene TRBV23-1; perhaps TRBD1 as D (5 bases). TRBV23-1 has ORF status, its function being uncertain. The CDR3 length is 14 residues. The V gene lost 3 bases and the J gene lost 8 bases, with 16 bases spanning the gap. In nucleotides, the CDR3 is TGCGCCAGCAGTCAGAAGGAGACAGTAGGGGGCTACACCTTC. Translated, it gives CASSQKETVGGYTF.